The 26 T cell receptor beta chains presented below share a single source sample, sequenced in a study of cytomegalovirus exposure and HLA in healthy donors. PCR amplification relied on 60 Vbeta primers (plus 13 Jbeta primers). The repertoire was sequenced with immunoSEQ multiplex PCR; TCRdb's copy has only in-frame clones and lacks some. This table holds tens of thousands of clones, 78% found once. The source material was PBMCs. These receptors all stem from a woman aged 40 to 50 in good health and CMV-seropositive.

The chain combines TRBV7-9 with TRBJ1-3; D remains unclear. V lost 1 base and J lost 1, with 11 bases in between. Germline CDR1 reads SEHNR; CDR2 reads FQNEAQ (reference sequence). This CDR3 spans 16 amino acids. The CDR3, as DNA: TGTGCCAGCAGCTTAGTCGGCGGGGTTTCTGGAAACACCATATATTTT. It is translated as CASSLVGGVSGNTIYF.

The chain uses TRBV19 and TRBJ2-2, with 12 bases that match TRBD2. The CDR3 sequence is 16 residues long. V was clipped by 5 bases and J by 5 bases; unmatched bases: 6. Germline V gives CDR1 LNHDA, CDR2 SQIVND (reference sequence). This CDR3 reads CASSPETSGGTGELFF. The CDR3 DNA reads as TGTGCCAGTAGTCCGGAGACTAGCGGGGGAACCGGGGAGCTGTTTTTT.

The CDR3 region has the DNA TGTGCCACCACTCTGGGCACTGGAAACACCATATATTTT. Protein sequence: CATTLGTGNTIYF. The rearrangement uses TRBV19 and TRBJ1-3; no clear D. Trimming left V 10 bases short and J 2 bases short, with 12 bases between. CDR1 and CDR2 (germline): LNHDA, SQIVND (reference sequence). The CDR3 totals 13 residues.

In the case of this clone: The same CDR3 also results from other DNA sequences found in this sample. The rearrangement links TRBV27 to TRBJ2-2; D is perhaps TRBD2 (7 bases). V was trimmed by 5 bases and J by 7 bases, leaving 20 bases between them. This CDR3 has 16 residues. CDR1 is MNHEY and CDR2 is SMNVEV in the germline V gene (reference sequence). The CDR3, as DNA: TGTGCCAGCAGTATCCGAGGAGGGGGGGGGAGCGGGGAGCTGTTTTTT. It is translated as CASSIRGGGGSGELFF.

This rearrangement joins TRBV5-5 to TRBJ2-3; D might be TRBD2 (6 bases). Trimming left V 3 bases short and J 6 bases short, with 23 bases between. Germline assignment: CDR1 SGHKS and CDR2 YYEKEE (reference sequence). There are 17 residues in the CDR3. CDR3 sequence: CASSSFAGTSGPDTQYF. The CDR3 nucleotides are TGTGCCAGCAGCTCGTTCGCCGGGACTTCAGGTCCGGATACGCAGTATTTT.

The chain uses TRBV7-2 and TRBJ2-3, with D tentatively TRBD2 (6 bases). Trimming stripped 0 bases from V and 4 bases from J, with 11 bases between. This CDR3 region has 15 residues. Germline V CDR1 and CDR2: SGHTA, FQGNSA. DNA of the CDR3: TGTGCCAGCAGCTTAGCGGGGGGAGTGGCAGATACGCAGTATTTT. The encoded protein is CASSLAGGVADTQYF.

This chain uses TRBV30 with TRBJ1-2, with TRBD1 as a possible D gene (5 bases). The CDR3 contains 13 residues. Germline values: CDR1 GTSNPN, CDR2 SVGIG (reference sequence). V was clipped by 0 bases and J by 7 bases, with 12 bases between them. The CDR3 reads CAWSVRIGAGYTF. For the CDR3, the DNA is TGTGCCTGGAGTGTACGGATTGGGGCTGGCTACACCTTC.

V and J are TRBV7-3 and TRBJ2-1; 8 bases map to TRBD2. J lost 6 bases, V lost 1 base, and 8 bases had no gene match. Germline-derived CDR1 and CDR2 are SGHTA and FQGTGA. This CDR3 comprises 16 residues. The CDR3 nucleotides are TGTGCCAGCAGCTTAAGTTGGGCGGGGGGAGGCAATGAGCAGTTCTTC. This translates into CASSLSWAGGGNEQFF.

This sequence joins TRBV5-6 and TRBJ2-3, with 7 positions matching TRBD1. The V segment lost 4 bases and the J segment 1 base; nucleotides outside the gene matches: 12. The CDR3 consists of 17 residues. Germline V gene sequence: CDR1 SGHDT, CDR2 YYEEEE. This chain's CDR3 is CASSPMLGTDGTDTQYF. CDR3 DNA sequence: TGTGCCAGCAGCCCCATGCTCGGGACAGATGGCACAGATACGCAGTATTTT.

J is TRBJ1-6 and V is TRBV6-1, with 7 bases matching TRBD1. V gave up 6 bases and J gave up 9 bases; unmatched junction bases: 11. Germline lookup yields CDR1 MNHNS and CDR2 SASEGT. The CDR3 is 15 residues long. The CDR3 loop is CASSDRDLSPSPLHF. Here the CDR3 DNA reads TGTGCCAGCAGCGACAGGGACTTAAGCCCTTCACCCCTCCACTTT.

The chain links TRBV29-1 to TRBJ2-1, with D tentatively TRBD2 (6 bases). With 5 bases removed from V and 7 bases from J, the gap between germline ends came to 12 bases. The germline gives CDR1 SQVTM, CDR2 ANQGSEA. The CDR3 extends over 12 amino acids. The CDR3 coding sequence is TGCAGCGTTTCGTGGGGGGTTAATGAGCAGTTCTTC. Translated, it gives CSVSWGVNEQFF.

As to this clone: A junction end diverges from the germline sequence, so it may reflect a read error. The CDR3 nucleotides read TGTTCCAGCAGCTTCGGAGGGGTGAACACTGAAGCTTTCTTT. This encodes CSSSFGGVNTEAFF. The chain employs TRBV7-9 and TRBJ1-1; weak D call: TRBD1 (5 bases). Germline V CDR1 and CDR2: SEHNR, FQNEAQ (reference sequence). The CDR3 is 14 residues long.

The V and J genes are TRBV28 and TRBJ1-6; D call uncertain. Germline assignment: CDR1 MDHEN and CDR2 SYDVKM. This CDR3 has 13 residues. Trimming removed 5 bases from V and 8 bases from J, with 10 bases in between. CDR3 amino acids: CASSLEGDSPLHF. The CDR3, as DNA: TGTGCCAGCAGTCTAGAGGGCGATTCACCCCTCCACTTT.

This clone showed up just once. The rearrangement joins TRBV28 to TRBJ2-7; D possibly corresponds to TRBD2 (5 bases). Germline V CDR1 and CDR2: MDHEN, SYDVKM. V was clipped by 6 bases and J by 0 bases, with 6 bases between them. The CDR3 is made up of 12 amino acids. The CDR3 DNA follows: TGTGCCAGCAGAGGGAGCTCCTACGAGCAGTACTTC. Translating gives CASRGSSYEQYF.

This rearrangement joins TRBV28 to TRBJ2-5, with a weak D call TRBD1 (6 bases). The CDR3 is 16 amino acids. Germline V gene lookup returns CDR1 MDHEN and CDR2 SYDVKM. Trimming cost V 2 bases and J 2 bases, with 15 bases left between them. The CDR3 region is CASSLPLGQLQETQYF. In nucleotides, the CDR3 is TGTGCCAGCAGTTTACCGCTAGGACAGTTACAAGAGACCCAGTACTTC.

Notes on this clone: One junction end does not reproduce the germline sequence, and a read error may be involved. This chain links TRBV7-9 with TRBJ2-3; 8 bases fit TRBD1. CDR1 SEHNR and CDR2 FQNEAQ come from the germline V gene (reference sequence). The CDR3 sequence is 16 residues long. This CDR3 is CSSSSPRGLSTDTQYF. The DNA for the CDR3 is TGTTCCAGCAGCTCCCCCAGGGGGCTTAGCACAGATACGCAGTATTTT. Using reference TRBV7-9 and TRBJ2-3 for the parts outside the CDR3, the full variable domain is DTGVSQNPRHKITKRGQNVTFRCDPISEHNRLYWYRQTLGQGPEFLTYFQNEAQLEKSRLLSDRFSAERPKGSFSTLEIQRTEQGDSAMYLCSSSSPRGLSTDTQYFGPGTRLTVL.

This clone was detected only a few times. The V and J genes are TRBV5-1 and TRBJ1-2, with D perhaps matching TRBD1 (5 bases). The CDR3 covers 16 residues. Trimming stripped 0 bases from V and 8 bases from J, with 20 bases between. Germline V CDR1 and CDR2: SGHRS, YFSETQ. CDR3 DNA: TGCGCCAGCAGCTTGGAGTCAGCCGCTGGGGGGAGAGGCTACACCTTC. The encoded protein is CASSLESAAGGRGYTF.

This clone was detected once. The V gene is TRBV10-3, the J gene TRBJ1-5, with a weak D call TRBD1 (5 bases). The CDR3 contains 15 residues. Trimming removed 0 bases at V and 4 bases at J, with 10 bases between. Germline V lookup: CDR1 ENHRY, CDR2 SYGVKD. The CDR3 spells CAISESQALNQPQHF. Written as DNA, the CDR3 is TGTGCCATCAGTGAGTCACAGGCGCTGAATCAGCCCCAGCATTTT.

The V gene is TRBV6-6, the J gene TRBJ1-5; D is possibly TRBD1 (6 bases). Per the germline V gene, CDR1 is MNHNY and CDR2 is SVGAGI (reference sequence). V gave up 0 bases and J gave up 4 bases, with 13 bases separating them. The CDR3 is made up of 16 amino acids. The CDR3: CASSYSGGALNQPQHF. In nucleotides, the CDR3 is TGTGCCAGCAGTTACTCCGGGGGGGCGCTTAATCAGCCCCAGCATTTT.

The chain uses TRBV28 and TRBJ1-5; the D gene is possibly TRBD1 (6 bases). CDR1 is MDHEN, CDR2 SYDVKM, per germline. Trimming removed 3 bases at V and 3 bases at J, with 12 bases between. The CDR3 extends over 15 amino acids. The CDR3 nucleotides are TGTGCCAGCAGTTTGCGGGGGCGAATCAATCAGCCCCAGCATTTT. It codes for CASSLRGRINQPQHF.

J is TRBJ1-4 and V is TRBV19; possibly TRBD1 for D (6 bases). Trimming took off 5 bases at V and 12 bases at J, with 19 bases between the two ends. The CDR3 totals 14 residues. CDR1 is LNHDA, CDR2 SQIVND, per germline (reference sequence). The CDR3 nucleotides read TGTGCCAGTAGTGCCCTCGGGACAACTGATGAACTGTTTTTT. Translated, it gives CASSALGTTDELFF.

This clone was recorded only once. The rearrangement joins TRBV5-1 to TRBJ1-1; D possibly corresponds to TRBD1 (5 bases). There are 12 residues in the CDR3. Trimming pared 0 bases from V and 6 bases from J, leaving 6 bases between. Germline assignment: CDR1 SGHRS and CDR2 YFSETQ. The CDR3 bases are TGCGCCAGCAGCTTGGAAGGGGCTGAAGCTTTCTTT. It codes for CASSLEGAEAFF.

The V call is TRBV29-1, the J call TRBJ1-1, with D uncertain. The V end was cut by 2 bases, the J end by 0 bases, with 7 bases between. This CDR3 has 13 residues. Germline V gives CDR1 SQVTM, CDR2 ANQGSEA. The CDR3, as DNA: TGCAGCGTTGAAAAGAGCATGAACACTGAAGCTTTCTTT. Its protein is CSVEKSMNTEAFF.

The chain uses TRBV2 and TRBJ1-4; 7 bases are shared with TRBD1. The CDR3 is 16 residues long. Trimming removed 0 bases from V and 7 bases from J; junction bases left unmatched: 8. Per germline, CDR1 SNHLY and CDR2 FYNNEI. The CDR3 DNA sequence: TGTGCCAGCAGTGAAGCTTGGCCGGGACAGAGTGAAAAACTGTTTTTT. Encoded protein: CASSEAWPGQSEKLFF.

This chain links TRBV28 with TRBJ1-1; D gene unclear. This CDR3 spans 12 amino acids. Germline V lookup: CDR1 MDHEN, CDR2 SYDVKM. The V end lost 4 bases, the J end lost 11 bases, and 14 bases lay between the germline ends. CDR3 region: CASSWEFTGAFF. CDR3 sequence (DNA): TGTGCCAGCAGTTGGGAGTTTACCGGGGCTTTCTTT.

Here the CDR3 reads CASSPQVNQPQHF. DNA of the CDR3: TGTGCCAGCAGTCCCCAGGTAAATCAGCCCCAGCATTTT. The V gene is TRBV2, the J gene TRBJ1-5; no clear D. V gave up 5 bases and J gave up 4 bases, with 9 bases separating them. Germline CDR1 and CDR2: SNHLY and FYNNEI. CDR3 length: 13 residues.